The sequence of this T cell receptor beta chain was determined in a study of early T cells in non-severe SARS-CoV-2 infection. Overall study: Unpaired chains resulted from sequencing bulk RNA of unsorted whole blood.

This clonotype occurred many times. The antigen remains unidentified. Germline CDR1 and CDR2: SGHAT and FQNNGV. This CDR3 is 11 amino acids long. The V and J ends lost 1 base and 6 bases respectively, with 4 bases between them. Study-level results: VDJdb matching skewed toward anti-spike CD8 responses, missing private and CD4 specificities.

Individual cDNA molecules were tagged with unique molecular identifiers. Each CDR3 protein is one row after TCRdb ran MiXCR on the 5' RACE reads. Among 55,000 to 80,000 distinct CDR3 sequences listed, roughly an eighth were seen once. V gene TRBV11-2 combines with J gene TRBJ2-7; D remains unclear. The sequence derives from an adult who was a healthcare worker with PCR-confirmed SARS-CoV-2 infection or an uninfected control (not recorded which). This material consisted of whole blood, taken at baseline. CDR3 sequence (DNA): TGTGCCAGCAGCTTAGGGCTCGAGCAGTACTTC. Encoded protein: CASSLGLEQYF.